This TCR beta chain was sequenced during a study of T cell repertoires in aging, cancer and after chemotherapy. Study at large: Donors were grouped into six age bands spanning 30 or younger through 70 or older.

With regard to this clonotype: Its antigen is currently unknown.

Amplification of TCR beta used genomic DNA extracted from peripheral blood. The CDR3 totals 13 residues. CDR1 and CDR2 from the germline V gene are SGHRS and YFSETQ. Between the trimmed V and J ends, which lost 4 bases and 8 bases, there was a span of 15 bases. Study results and caveats: In each cancer cohort, median generation probability increased across chemotherapy, suggesting thymic output rebounded.

Multiplex touch-down PCR with TRB-A/B primers amplified rearranged V-D-J TRB sequences. From the multiplex PCR reads, TCRdb called clonotypes with MiXCR, one entry per CDR3 protein. The sample lists 1,200 to 1,500 distinct CDR3 sequences; more than 20% were seen once. The sequenced sample consisted of blood. The chain carries TRBV5-1 and TRBJ1-2, with D possibly being TRBD1 (6 bases). The sequence came from a human donor with a solid tumor. CDR3 sequence: CASSPTGGRGYTF. The CDR3 nucleotides are TGCGCCAGCAGCCCCACCGGGGGGCGGGGCTACACCTTC.